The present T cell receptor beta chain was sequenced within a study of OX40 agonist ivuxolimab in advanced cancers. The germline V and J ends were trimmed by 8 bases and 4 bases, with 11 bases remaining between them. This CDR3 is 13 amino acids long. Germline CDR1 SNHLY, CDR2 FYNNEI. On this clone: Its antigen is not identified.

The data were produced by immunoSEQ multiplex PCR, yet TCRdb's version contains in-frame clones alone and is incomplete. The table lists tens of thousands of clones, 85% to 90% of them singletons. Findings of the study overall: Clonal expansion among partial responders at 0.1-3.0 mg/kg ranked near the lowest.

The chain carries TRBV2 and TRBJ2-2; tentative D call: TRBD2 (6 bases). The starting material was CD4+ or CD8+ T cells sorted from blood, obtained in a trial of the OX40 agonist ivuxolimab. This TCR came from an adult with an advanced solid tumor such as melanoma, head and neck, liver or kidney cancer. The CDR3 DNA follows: TGTGCCAGCGGGGGGACGGGCACCGGGGAGCTGTTTTTT. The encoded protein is CASGGTGTGELFF. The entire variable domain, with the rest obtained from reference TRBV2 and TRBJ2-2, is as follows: EPEVTQTPSHQVTQMGQEVILRCVPISNHLYFYWYRQILGQKVEFLVSFYNNEISEKSEIFDDQFSVERPDGSNFTLKIRSTKLEDSAMYFCASGGTGTGELFFGEGSRLTVL.